The 24 T cell receptor beta chains below all came from one sample that was sequenced in a study of blood T cell repertoires in COVID-19. Assay: immunoSEQ multiplex PCR; the TCRdb copy retains only in-frame clones and omits some. The sample records 470,000 or so clones, 87% being singletons. The sample consisted of PBMCs or T cells enriched from blood (not recorded which). The receptors were sampled from a woman younger than 35 with acute COVID-19.

V usage is TRBV12-3 or TRBV12-4 and J usage is TRBJ1-1; D perhaps matches TRBD1 (5 bases). The CDR3 loop spans 13 amino acids. Trimming took 4 bases from V and 3 from J, leaving 9 bases between them. Written as DNA, the CDR3 is TGTGCCAGCAGTTCGCAGGGTTACACTGAAGCTTTCTTT. Amino acid sequence: CASSSQGYTEAFF.

The V call is TRBV6-1, the J call TRBJ1-5; D remains unclear. Germline V gene lookup returns CDR1 MNHNS and CDR2 SASEGT. There are 15 residues in the CDR3. Trimming left V 3 bases short and J 6 bases short, with 15 bases between. In nucleotides, the CDR3 is TGTGCCAGCAGTGAGGCGGGAAGGGAGCTTCAGCCCCAGCATTTT. Its protein product is CASSEAGRELQPQHF.

This chain links TRBV5-6 with TRBJ2-5; TRBD1 aligns across 8 bases. The J segment lost 4 bases and the V segment lost 4 bases, leaving 6 bases of the junction unmatched. There are 14 residues in the CDR3. Per germline, CDR1 SGHDT and CDR2 YYEEEE. The CDR3 bases are TGTGCCAGCAGCCGAAGACAGGGGCGAGAGACCCAGTACTTC. This translates into CASSRRQGRETQYF.

In DNA, the CDR3 is TGTGCCAGTAAAGGAGGCGGTCCCAATCAGCCCCAGCATTTT. This translates into CASKGGGPNQPQHF. This chain joins TRBV19 and TRBJ1-5; D remains unclear. The CDR3 is 14 residues long. V lost 7 bases, J lost 3 bases, and 13 bases lay in between. Germline-derived CDR1 and CDR2 are LNHDA and SQIVND (reference sequence).

V is TRBV25-1 and J is TRBJ2-3; 11 bases are shared with TRBD2. From germline, CDR1 is MGHDK and CDR2 SYGVNS. Trimming at V came to 3 bases and at J to 2 bases, leaving 7 bases not matched to a gene. The CDR3 runs 17 residues. The CDR3 sequence is CASSDPTSGGLTDTQYF. The CDR3, as DNA: TGTGCCAGCAGTGATCCAACTAGCGGGGGCCTCACAGATACGCAGTATTTT. Variable domain in full (rest from reference TRBV25-1 and TRBJ2-3): EADIYQTPRYLVIGTGKKITLECSQTMGHDKMYWYQQDPGMELHLIHYSYGVNSTEKGDLSSESTVSRIRTEHFPLTLESARPSHTSQYLCASSDPTSGGLTDTQYFGPGTRLTVL.

J is TRBJ2-1 and V is TRBV9; possible D gene TRBD1, 6 bases. Germline V CDR1 and CDR2: SGDLS, YYNGEE. CDR3 size: 14 residues. The V gene lost 4 bases and the J gene lost 5 bases, with 13 bases spanning the gap. The CDR3 sequence: CASSRGGRNNEQFF. As DNA, the CDR3 is TGTGCCAGCAGCCGAGGGGGAAGAAACAATGAGCAGTTCTTC.

A note on this clone: Mismatch with germline at one junction end may stem from a read error. The rearrangement uses TRBV5-4 and TRBJ2-1, with TRBD2 identical over 8 bases. The length of the CDR3 is 17 residues. From germline, CDR1 is SGHNT and CDR2 YYREEE (reference sequence). The CDR3 nucleotides read TGTGCCAGCACCTTGGGGCTAGCGGGCCTCTCCTACAATGAGCAGTTCTTC. Encoded protein: CASTLGLAGLSYNEQFF.

V is TRBV6-4 and J is TRBJ2-3; D remains ambiguous. The CDR3 has 13 amino acids. Germline CDR1 is MRHNA and CDR2 is SNTAGT. The germline V and J ends were trimmed by 2 bases and 2 bases, with 5 bases remaining between them. CDR3 in amino acids: CASSDAVTDTQYF. CDR3 nucleotides: TGTGCCAGCAGTGACGCGGTCACAGATACGCAGTATTTT.

Remarks on this clone: The same CDR3 also results from other DNA sequences found in this sample. The V gene is TRBV27, the J gene TRBJ2-7; 8 positions match TRBD1. The CDR3 is 13 residues long. The ends lost 5 bases at V and 1 base at J; junction bases unmatched: 1. CDR1 is MNHEY and CDR2 is SMNVEV in the germline V gene (reference sequence). CDR3 coding DNA: TGTGCCAGCAGTACAGGGGGGTCCTACGAGCAGTACTTC. Amino acids: CASSTGGSYEQYF.

This clone was recorded only once. The V call is TRBV3-1 (or the pseudogene TRBV3-2), the J call TRBJ2-4, with D possibly TRBD1 on 5 matching bases. The germline V gene has CDR1 LGHDT and CDR2 YNNKEL (reference sequence). The CDR3 consists of 15 residues. Trimming pared 3 bases from V and 0 bases from J, leaving 9 bases between. The CDR3 DNA reads TGTGCCAGCAGCCACGACAGTCTAGCCAAAAACATTCAGTACTTC. This gives the protein CASSHDSLAKNIQYF.

The J gene is TRBJ2-7, the V gene TRBV9, with 7 bases matching TRBD1. CDR1 SGDLS and CDR2 YYNGEE come from the germline V gene. This CDR3 has 14 residues. Unmatched junction bases numbered 6, after V lost 5 bases and J lost 1 base. CDR3 coding DNA: TGTGCCAGCAGTCCGACAGGGCAATCCTACGAGCAGTACTTC. Translation: CASSPTGQSYEQYF.

The chain combines TRBV18 with TRBJ1-1, with TRBD1 identical over 7 bases. This CDR3 contains 15 residues. The germline V gene encodes CDR1 KGHSH and CDR2 LQKENI. Unmatched junction bases numbered 9, after V lost 3 bases and J lost 5 bases. CDR3 nucleotide sequence: TGTGCCAGCTCACCGACAGGGCCAGGGGAGACTGAAGCTTTCTTT. Residues: CASSPTGPGETEAFF.

The chain has TRBV28 and TRBJ1-2; TRBD1 matches 7 bases. Germline V gene lookup returns CDR1 MDHEN and CDR2 SYDVKM. The CDR3 sequence is 15 residues long. Trimming removed 7 bases from V and 0 bases from J; junction bases left unmatched: 8. CDR3 residues: CASTGTGDSNYGYTF. The CDR3 nucleotides read TGTGCCAGCACTGGAACAGGGGACTCTAACTATGGCTACACCTTC.

V gene TRBV6-5 combines with J gene TRBJ1-5; tentatively, D is TRBD1 (5 bases). Germline CDR1 and CDR2: MNHEY and SVGAGI. Trimming cost V 1 base and J 0 bases, with 7 bases left between them. This CDR3 contains 15 residues. CDR3 region: CASSYFGGSNQPQHF. The CDR3 DNA reads as TGTGCCAGCAGTTACTTCGGGGGTAGCAATCAGCCCCAGCATTTT.

V usage is TRBV11-2 and J usage is TRBJ2-3; 14 bases line up with TRBD2. The CDR3 covers 15 residues. J gave up 6 bases and V 11 bases, and 10 bases lay outside the gene matches. The germline CDR1 and CDR2 sequences are SGHAT and FQNNGV. The CDR3 DNA is TGTGCCTCCGGACTAGCGGGGGGCCCTCGGGATACGCAGTATTTT. It specifies CASGLAGGPRDTQYF.

The chain has TRBV6-5 and TRBJ2-7; the D gene is possibly TRBD2 (6 bases). This CDR3 is built from 13 residues. Germline V gene data show CDR1 as MNHEY and CDR2 as SVGAGI. Trimming cost V 4 bases and J 3 bases, with 10 bases left between them. DNA for the CDR3: TGTGCCAGCAGTTTAGCGGCCAACTACGAGCAGTACTTC. Protein sequence: CASSLAANYEQYF.

The count of this clone is one. The chain carries TRBV13 and TRBJ1-4; 9 nucleotides agree with TRBD1. V was clipped by 5 bases and J by 5 bases; unmatched bases: 15. The length of the CDR3 is 18 residues. Germline-derived CDR1 and CDR2 are PRHDT and FYEKMQ (reference sequence). CDR3 DNA sequence: TGTGCCAGCAGCAGATCATTCACAGGGGGCGTCAGGAATGAAAAACTGTTTTTT. Translated, it gives CASSRSFTGGVRNEKLFF.

V and J are TRBV30 and TRBJ2-7, with 8 bases identical to TRBD1. There are 14 residues in the CDR3. Trimming took 2 bases from V and 3 from J; bases not matched to a gene: 6. Germline CDR1 is GTSNPN and CDR2 is SVGIG (reference sequence). The chain's CDR3 is CAWSISQGGYEQYF. The CDR3 nucleotides read TGTGCCTGGAGTATTTCACAGGGGGGCTACGAGCAGTACTTC.

The rearrangement joins TRBV5-8 to TRBJ2-1; tentative D call: TRBD2 (6 bases). CDR3 length: 15 amino acids. From germline, CDR1 is SGHTS and CDR2 YDEGEE. Trimming shortened V by 2 bases and J by 3 bases, and 12 bases separated the two germline ends. CDR3 loop: CASSFAGKHYNEQFF. The CDR3 nucleotides are TGTGCCAGCAGCTTTGCGGGGAAGCACTACAATGAGCAGTTCTTC.

The J gene is TRBJ2-2, the V gene TRBV12-1; TRBD2, the table's D call, lacks a check against the DNA. TRBV12-1 is described as a pseudogene. CDR3 size: 16 residues. The CDR3 loop is CASSPRRSVYSGELFF. The CDR3 bases are TGTGCCAGCAGCCCCCGTCGTTCTGTTTACTCCGGGGAGCTGTTTTTT.

The chain couples TRBV4-3 to TRBJ1-5; D unresolved. From germline, CDR1 is LGHNA and CDR2 YSLEER. This CDR3 is built from 14 residues. The ends were cut back, 0 bases at V and 4 bases at J, with 7 bases in the middle. The CDR3 DNA sequence: TGCGCCAGCAGCCAAGATTATGAGAATCAGCCCCAGCATTTT. Protein: CASSQDYENQPQHF.

This clone was recorded only once. This chain connects TRBV2 to TRBJ1-1; D unresolved. V lost 5 bases to trimming and J lost 4 bases, with 14 bases between them. CDR1 and CDR2 (germline): SNHLY, FYNNEI. This CDR3 has 14 amino acids. The CDR3 reads CASSRTAEGTEAFF. CDR3 nucleotides: TGTGCCAGCAGTAGGACCGCCGAGGGCACTGAAGCTTTCTTT.

This clone showed up just a few times. V usage is TRBV11-2 and J usage is TRBJ1-2; 9 bases align to TRBD1. CDR1 is SGHAT, CDR2 FQNNGV, per germline. J was trimmed by 7 bases and V by 2 bases; bases with no gene match: 5. The CDR3 sequence is 14 residues long. The CDR3 coding sequence is TGTGCCAGCAGCTTAAAGGACAGGGGTTCTGGCTACACCTTC. Protein product: CASSLKDRGSGYTF.

This clone has just a few counts. V gene TRBV2 combines with J gene TRBJ1-5; TRBD1 aligns across 9 bases. V lost 9 bases and J lost 2; bases outside the gene matches: 11. Looked up from germline, CDR1 is SNHLY and CDR2 is FYNNEI. The CDR3 spans 16 residues. The CDR3 is CASSSDRGFGNQPQHF. The CDR3 DNA sequence: TGTGCCAGTTCTTCGGACAGGGGATTCGGCAATCAGCCCCAGCATTTT.